This T cell receptor (beta chain) was documented in a study of blood T cell repertoires in COVID-19. For the study at large: From the United States, Italy and Spain came samples of acute and convalescent COVID-19. From T cells, B-cell-depleted T cells, or PBMCs came the material, which was cDNA or gDNA.

V was shortened by 1 base and J by 6 bases, with 10 bases between the two germline ends. Germline CDR1 is SGHDN and CDR2 is FVKESK. The CDR3 has 13 amino acids. Original processing notes: Estimates of nucleated cell counts were drawn from the amplification of reference gene primers. Profiled with immunoSEQ multiplex PCR; TCRdb holds only in-frame clones, not every one. Clone size and the V and J calls come from that table; the DNA yielded D and trimming. The sample contains some 150,000 clones, 81% of which appear only once. J is TRBJ2-7 and V is TRBV14; TRBD2 is a possible D gene (6 bases). The sequenced sample consisted of peripheral blood. The sequence was collected from a human donor with acute or convalescent COVID-19. The donor label of this sample is uncertain. In DNA, the CDR3 is TGTGCCAGCAGCCAAGGGTCAGCGGGCGAGCAGTACTTC. Protein: CASSQGSAGEQYF.